Described below is a single T cell receptor (beta chain) sequence and its context. The data were produced by immunoSEQ multiplex PCR, yet TCRdb's version contains in-frame clones alone and is incomplete. Here the sample spans about 70,000 clones, around 83% being singletons. The sample comes from a study of blood T cell repertoires in COVID-19. The wider study: Both acute and convalescent COVID-19 samples were obtained from the United States, Italy and Spain. PBMCs, B-cell-depleted T cells, or T cells provided the cDNA or gDNA that made up the material.

During active infection, Seattle patients enrolled and were then monitored through disease. The CDR3 extends over 14 amino acids. Germline V gene sequence: CDR1 MNHEY, CDR2 SVGAGI. Trimming at V came to 6 bases and at J to 1 base, leaving 5 bases not matched to a gene. The V and J genes are TRBV6-5 and TRBJ2-7; TRBD2 matches 8 bases. The sequenced sample consisted of peripheral blood. The sequence was collected from a man younger than 40 with COVID-19, enrolled during active disease. The CDR3 DNA reads TGTGCCAGCAGCCTAGCGGGTGCTTCCTACGAGCAGTACTTC. Translated: CASSLAGASYEQYF.